This paragraph reports one T cell receptor (beta chain). This entry comes from a study of T cells after yellow fever vaccination. CDR1 is DFQATT and CDR2 is SNEGSKA in the germline V gene (reference sequence). This CDR3 has 15 amino acids. Losses at the gene ends were 0 bases for V and 6 bases for J; bases not matched to a gene: 7. MiXCR was run by TCRdb on the 5' RACE reads, yielding one entry per CDR3 protein. The repertoire consists of about 400,000 distinct CDR3 sequences, with roughly 6.2% occurring once and the leading ten covering approximately 16%. The clonotype originates from a man in his thirties or forties who received the YFV17D yellow fever vaccine. This chain joins TRBV20-1 and TRBJ2-2; 7 bases line up with TRBD1. This sample comprised PBMCs, obtained 5 days after the yellow fever booster vaccination. The CDR3 loop reads CSAREQTGTAGELFF. CDR3 DNA sequence: TGCAGTGCTAGAGAGCAAACCGGGACAGCCGGGGAGCTGTTTTTT.